This section outlines one T cell receptor beta chain sequence together with its context. Its antigen remains unidentified. The table came from immunoSEQ multiplex PCR; TCRdb's copy has only in-frame clones and leaves some out. The sample yields about 21,000 clones, 70% to 90% seen once. Germline V gene sequence: CDR1 SEHNR, CDR2 FQNEAQ (reference sequence). This CDR3 spans 19 amino acids. V dropped 6 bases and J dropped 0; count of bases not matched to a gene: 13. This sample was taken from a study of chemoradiotherapy in HPV16-positive cancers. Study conclusions and caveats: Better recurrence-free survival went with HPV-responsive T-cell expansion in HPV16-positive patients.

This sequence was found in a human donor with HPV-associated anogenital cancer. The starting material was blood, obtained from a patient who underwent chemoradiotherapy. This chain connects TRBV7-9 to TRBJ2-1, with 11 bases aligning to TRBD2. The CDR3 loop is CASRVRLAGGPSSYNEQFF. The DNA of the CDR3 is TGTGCCAGCAGGGTAAGGCTAGCGGGAGGCCCAAGCTCCTACAATGAGCAGTTCTTC.